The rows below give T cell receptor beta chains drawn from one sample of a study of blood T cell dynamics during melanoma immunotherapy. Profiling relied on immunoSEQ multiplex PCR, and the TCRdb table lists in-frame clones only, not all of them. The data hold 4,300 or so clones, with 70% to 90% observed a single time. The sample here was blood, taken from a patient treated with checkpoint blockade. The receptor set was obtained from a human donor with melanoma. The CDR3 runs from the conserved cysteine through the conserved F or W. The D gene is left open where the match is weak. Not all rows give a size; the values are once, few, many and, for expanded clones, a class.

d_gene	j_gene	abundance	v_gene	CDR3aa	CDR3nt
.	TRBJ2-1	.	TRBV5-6	CASSFLAYPGSYNEQFF	TGTGCCAGCAGCTTCTTGGCCTACCCAGGCTCCTACAATGAGCAGTTCTTC
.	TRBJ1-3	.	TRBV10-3	CAISEQGAGNTIYF	TGTGCCATCAGTGAACAGGGTGCGGGAAACACCATATATTTT
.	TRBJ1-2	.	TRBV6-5	CASSREQRNYGYTF	TGTGCCAGCAGTCGAGAACAGAGAAACTATGGCTACACCTTC
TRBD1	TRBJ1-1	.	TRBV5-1	CASSLTGGSMNTEAFF	TGCGCCAGCAGCCTTACAGGGGGCAGCATGAACACTGAAGCTTTCTTT
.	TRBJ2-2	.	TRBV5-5	CASSSPDKADRELFF	TGTGCCAGCAGCTCCCCGGACAAAGCGGACCGGGAGCTGTTTTTT
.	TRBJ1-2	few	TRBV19	CASSRQGNAGGYTF	TGTGCCAGTAGTAGGCAGGGGAATGCTGGAGGCTACACCTTC
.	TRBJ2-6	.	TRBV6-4	CASSGSRHSGANVLTF	TGTGCCAGCAGTGGCTCCCGGCACTCTGGGGCCAACGTCCTGACTTTC
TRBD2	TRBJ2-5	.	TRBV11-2	CASSLRSWGTSGQETQYF	TGTGCCAGCAGCTTAAGATCATGGGGGACTAGCGGCCAAGAGACCCAGTACTTC
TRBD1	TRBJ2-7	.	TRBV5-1	CASSPVVGQGAREQYF	TGCGCCAGCAGCCCAGTAGTCGGACAGGGGGCGCGAGAGCAGTACTTC
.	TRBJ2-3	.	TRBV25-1	CASSDPYALRGADTQYF	TGTGCCAGCAGTGACCCCTATGCCCTTAGAGGGGCAGATACGCAGTATTTT
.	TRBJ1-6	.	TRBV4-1	CASSQVVSSYNSPLHF	TGCGCCAGCAGCCAGGTAGTGAGCTCCTATAATTCACCCCTCCACTTT
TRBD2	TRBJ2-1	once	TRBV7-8	CASSLRTSNEQFF	TGTGCCAGCAGCCTACGGACTAGCAATGAGCAGTTCTTC
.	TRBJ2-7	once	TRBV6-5	CASSPRPNYEQYF	TGTGCCAGCAGTCCTCGTCCCAACTACGAGCAGTACTTC
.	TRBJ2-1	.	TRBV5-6	CASSLYAGSIYEQFF	TGTGCCAGCAGCTTATATGCAGGATCAATATATGAGCAGTTCTTC
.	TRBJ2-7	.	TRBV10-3	CAIRRGPGHPYEQYF	TGTGCCATAAGAAGGGGCCCCGGGCACCCCTACGAGCAGTACTTC
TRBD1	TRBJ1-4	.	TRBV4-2	CASKQGMSEKLFF	TGTGCCAGCAAACAGGGGATGAGTGAAAAACTGTTTTTT
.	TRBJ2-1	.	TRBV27	CASSSLLGWDYNEQFF	TGTGCCAGCAGTTCCCTCCTCGGGTGGGACTACAATGAGCAGTTCTTC
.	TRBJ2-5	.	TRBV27	CASGFGQGETQYF	TGTGCCAGCGGGTTTGGTCAAGGGGAGACCCAGTACTTC
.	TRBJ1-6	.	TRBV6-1	CASTRMGDSPLHF	TGTGCCAGCACTAGAATGGGGGATTCACCCCTCCACTTT
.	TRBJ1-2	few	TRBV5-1	CASSLEGDLRGYTF	TGCGCCAGCAGCTTGGAGGGCGATTTGCGGGGCTACACCTTC
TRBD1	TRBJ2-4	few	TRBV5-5	CASRSSTGERLAKNIQYF	TGTGCCAGCAGAAGTTCAACAGGGGAAAGACTAGCCAAAAACATTCAGTACTTC
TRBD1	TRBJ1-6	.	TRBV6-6	CASTDRGFSPLHF	TGTGCCAGCACCGACAGGGGATTTTCACCCCTCCACTTT
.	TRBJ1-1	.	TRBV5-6	CASRRGDPTEAFF	TGTGCCAGCAGGCGGGGTGATCCCACTGAAGCTTTCTTT
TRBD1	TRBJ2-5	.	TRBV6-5	CASSYLRTGGGETQYF	TGTGCCAGCAGTTACTTGAGGACAGGGGGCGGGGAGACCCAGTACTTC
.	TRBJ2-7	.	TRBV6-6	CASSYSVAYTSYEQYF	TGTGCCAGCAGTTACTCGGTGGCCTACACCTCCTACGAGCAGTACTTC
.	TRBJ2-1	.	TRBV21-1	CASRTSGAHNEQFF	TGTGCCAGCAGGACTAGCGGGGCTCACAATGAGCAGTTCTTC
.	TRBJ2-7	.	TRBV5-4	CASSAAGLWDEQYF	TGTGCCAGCAGTGCTGCGGGTTTGTGGGACGAGCAGTACTTC
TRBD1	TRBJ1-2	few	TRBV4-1	CASSQDGTGFGGYTF	TGCGCCAGCAGCCAAGACGGGACAGGGTTTGGAGGCTACACCTTC
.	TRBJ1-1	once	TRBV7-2	CASSSGSFWQFTEAFF	TGTGCCAGCAGCTCGGGCTCGTTTTGGCAGTTCACTGAAGCTTTCTTT
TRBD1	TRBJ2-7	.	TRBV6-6	CASSYSRDRLSYEQYF	TGTGCCAGCAGTTACTCGAGGGACAGGTTGTCCTACGAGCAGTACTTC
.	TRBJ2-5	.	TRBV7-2	CASSLNMGSQETQYF	TGTGCCAGCAGCTTAAATATGGGATCCCAAGAGACCCAGTACTTC
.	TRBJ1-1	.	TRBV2	CASRRENTEAFF	TGTGCCAGCAGGCGGGAGAACACTGAAGCTTTCTTT
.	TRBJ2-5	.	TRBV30	CAWSWGGGGETQYF	TGTGCCTGGAGTTGGGGCGGCGGTGGAGAGACCCAGTACTTC
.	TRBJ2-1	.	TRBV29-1	CSVPRTFWGRNEQFF	TGCAGCGTTCCACGGACATTTTGGGGTCGCAATGAGCAGTTCTTC
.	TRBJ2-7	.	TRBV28	CASIRAGTSYEQYF	TGTGCCAGCATCAGGGCGGGGACATCCTACGAGCAGTACTTC
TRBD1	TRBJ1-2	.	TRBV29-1	CSVEGSGDRGRGYTF	TGCAGCGTTGAAGGTAGTGGGGACAGGGGGCGAGGCTACACCTTC
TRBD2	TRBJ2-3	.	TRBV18	CASSPGLAGDPTQYF	TGTGCCAGCTCACCCGGGCTAGCGGGAGATCCCACGCAGTATTTT
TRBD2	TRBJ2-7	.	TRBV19	CASSIAMPTSGRNEQYF	TGTGCCAGTAGTATAGCCATGCCGACTAGCGGGAGAAACGAGCAGTACTTC
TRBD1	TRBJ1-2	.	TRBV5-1	CASRADRGWDGYTF	TGCGCCAGCAGGGCCGACAGGGGCTGGGATGGCTACACCTTC
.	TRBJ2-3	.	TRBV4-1	CASSQGGLSTDTQYF	TGCGCCAGCAGCCAGGGGGGACTTAGCACAGATACGCAGTATTTT
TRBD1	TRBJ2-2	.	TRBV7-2	CASSSGQGNTGELFF	TGTGCCAGCAGCTCCGGACAGGGAAACACCGGGGAGCTGTTTTTT
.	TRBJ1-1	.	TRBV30	CAWSPDGVNTEAFF	TGTGCCTGGAGTCCAGACGGGGTGAACACTGAAGCTTTCTTT
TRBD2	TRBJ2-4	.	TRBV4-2	CASSQDRTSGQLAKNIQYF	TGTGCCAGCAGCCAAGATCGGACTAGCGGCCAACTAGCCAAAAACATTCAGTACTTC
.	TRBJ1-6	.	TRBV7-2	CASSLSRHNSPLHF	TGTGCCAGCAGCTTAAGCAGGCATAATTCACCCCTCCACTTT
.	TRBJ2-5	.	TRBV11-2	CASSRSTPETQYF	TGTGCCAGCAGCCGGTCTACTCCGGAGACCCAGTACTTC
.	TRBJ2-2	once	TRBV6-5	CASSLLRTGELFF	TGTGCCAGCAGCCTACTTCGAACCGGGGAGCTGTTTTTT
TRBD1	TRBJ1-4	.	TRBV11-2	CASSSGGGTGNEKLFF	TGTGCCAGCAGCTCAGGGGGCGGGACAGGGAATGAAAAACTGTTTTTT
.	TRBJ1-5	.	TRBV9	CASSVAGTSNQPQHF	TGTGCCAGCAGCGTAGCAGGGACTAGCAATCAGCCCCAGCATTTT
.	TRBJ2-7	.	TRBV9	CASSVTSGPYEQYF	TGTGCCAGCAGCGTGACATCAGGACCCTACGAGCAGTACTTC
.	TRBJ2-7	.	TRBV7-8	CASTLERSYEQYF	TGTGCCAGCACCCTAGAAAGATCCTACGAGCAGTACTTC
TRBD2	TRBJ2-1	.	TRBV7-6	CASSSTSGSYDEQFF	TGTGCCAGCAGCTCGACTAGCGGGAGTTACGATGAGCAGTTCTTC